The 9 T cell receptor beta chains below were found in one sample sequenced in a study of blood T cell repertoires in COVID-19. Sequencing was performed with immunoSEQ multiplex PCR; in TCRdb, only in-frame clones are kept and a portion is missing. The sample includes approximately 500,000 clones, roughly 90% of them seen just once. The source material was PBMCs or T cells enriched from blood (not recorded which). Source of these receptors: a woman aged 40 to 49 who had recovered from COVID-19.

The V and J genes are TRBV4-2 and TRBJ2-7; the match to TRBD2 covers 10 bases. Germline CDR1 and CDR2: LGHNA and YNFKEQ. The CDR3 is 17 amino acids. Unmatched junction bases numbered 8, after V lost 1 base and J lost 2 bases. CDR3 DNA sequence: TGTGCCAGCAGCCAAGCTCAAACTAGCGGGGCCACCTACGAGCAGTACTTC. Protein sequence: CASSQAQTSGATYEQYF.

The chain links TRBV7-2 to TRBJ2-5, with D maybe TRBD2 (5 bases). The CDR3 extends over 13 amino acids. Germline CDR1 SGHTA, CDR2 FQGNSA. Trimming pared 5 bases from V and 5 bases from J, leaving 12 bases between. The CDR3 DNA sequence: TGTGCCAGCAGCGCAGTGGGCGGGGAGACCCAGTACTTC. Translation: CASSAVGGETQYF.

The chain uses TRBV4-3 and TRBJ1-3, with TRBD1 identical over 8 bases. Germline loops: CDR1 LGHNA, CDR2 YSLEER. The CDR3 runs 17 residues. V was pared by 3 bases and J by 2 bases, with 9 bases of the junction left unmatched. For the CDR3, the DNA is TGCGCCAGCAGCCAGGCCAGGACAGGGCCCCCTGGAAACACCATATATTTT. Translated: CASSQARTGPPGNTIYF.

This clone was recorded a few times. CDR3 sequence (DNA): TGTGCCAGCGGTCCTGGACACCACTCTGGGGCCAACGTCCTGACTTTC. It is translated as CASGPGHHSGANVLTF. The genes are TRBV9 and TRBJ2-6, with D possibly TRBD1 on 5 matching bases. V lost 7 bases and J 0 bases, leaving 14 bases between the germline ends. This CDR3 has 16 residues. Germline CDR1 reads SGDLS; CDR2 reads YYNGEE.

V and J are TRBV18 and TRBJ2-1, with 12 bases identical to TRBD2. The CDR3 runs 17 residues. The V gene end was trimmed by 0 bases and the J gene end by 8 bases; junction bases not matched to a gene: 8. Germline V CDR1 and CDR2: KGHSH, LQKENI. CDR3 amino acids: CASSPPLAGGLNDEQFF. CDR3 sequence (DNA): TGTGCCAGCTCACCACCCCTAGCGGGAGGGCTAAATGATGAGCAGTTCTTC.

The V and J genes are TRBV14 and TRBJ2-1, with unresolved D. The CDR3 has 11 residues. Between the trimmed V and J ends, which lost 0 bases and 10 bases, there was a span of 4 bases. Per the germline V gene, CDR1 is SGHDN and CDR2 is FVKESK. The CDR3 is CASSQDLEQFF. CDR3 nucleotide sequence: TGTGCCAGCAGCCAAGATCTCGAGCAGTTCTTC.

The gene calls are TRBV9 and TRBJ1-3; TRBD1 might be the D (5 bases). Germline-derived CDR1 and CDR2 are SGDLS and YYNGEE. The CDR3 extends over 16 amino acids. With 0 bases removed from V and 3 bases from J, the gap between germline ends came to 13 bases. The CDR3 loop is CASSVDYRGDGNTIYF. The CDR3 DNA follows: TGTGCCAGCAGCGTAGATTATCGGGGGGATGGAAACACCATATATTTT.

The chain couples TRBV27 to TRBJ2-7; no clear D gene. V was pared by 2 bases and J by 0 bases, with 11 bases between. The CDR3 has 15 residues. From germline, CDR1 is MNHEY and CDR2 SMNVEV (reference sequence). As DNA, the CDR3 is TGTGCCAGCAGTTTAAAGACTGCTTTCTCCTACGAGCAGTACTTC. Amino acids: CASSLKTAFSYEQYF.

The rearrangement uses TRBV2 and TRBJ1-1; no clear D. Germline values: CDR1 SNHLY, CDR2 FYNNEI. This CDR3 comprises 14 residues. The germline V and J ends were trimmed by 10 bases and 4 bases, with 19 bases remaining between them. In DNA, the CDR3 is TGTGCCAACACCCCGCACAGTGAGGGCACTGAAGCTTTCTTT. Translated: CANTPHSEGTEAFF.